This T cell receptor (beta chain) was documented in a study of T cells in Graves' hyperthyroidism and ophthalmopathy. Exclusion of patients followed from uncontrolled infection, other autoimmune disease, pregnancy or lactation. PBMCs were collected from an approximately 9 ml volume of fresh peripheral blood. The CDR3 regions of TCR beta were amplified from RNA transcripts. HTBI primers were employed in a first-round RT-PCR of the TCR CDR3. TCRdb passed the multiplex PCR reads through MiXCR, listing each CDR3 protein once. This repertoire shows 490,000 or so distinct CDR3 sequences, about 20% found once; its top ten account for 40% to 50%. After removal of 8 bases from V and 5 bases from J, the junction contained 11 bases not matched to a gene. This CDR3 spans 14 amino acids. CDR1 is MNHEY and CDR2 is SMNVEV in the germline V gene (reference sequence). On this clonotype: As yet, its antigen is unknown.

Study-level points and caveats: Ophthalmopathy got predicted by the model a median 6.5 months before its onset. Blood also contained most expanded thyroid clonotypes above 0.001.

The receptor comes from a man aged 40-49 years with Graves' ophthalmopathy. This sequence joins TRBV27 and TRBJ1-1; 7 bases are shared with TRBD1. Material: blood. CDR3 DNA sequence: TGTGCCAGCTGGGTAGGGGGCGCGGGGACTGAAGCTTTCTTT. It encodes CASWVGGAGTEAFF.